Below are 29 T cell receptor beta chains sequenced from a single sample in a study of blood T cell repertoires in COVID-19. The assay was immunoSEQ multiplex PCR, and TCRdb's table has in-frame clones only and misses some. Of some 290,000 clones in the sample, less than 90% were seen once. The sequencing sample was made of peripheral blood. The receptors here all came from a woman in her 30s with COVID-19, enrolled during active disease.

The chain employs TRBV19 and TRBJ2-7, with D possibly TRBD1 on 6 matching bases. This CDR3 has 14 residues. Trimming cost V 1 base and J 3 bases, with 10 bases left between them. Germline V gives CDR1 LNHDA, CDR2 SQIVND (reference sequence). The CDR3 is CASSIGGPLYEQYF. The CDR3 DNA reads TGTGCCAGTAGTATAGGGGGGCCGCTCTACGAGCAGTACTTC. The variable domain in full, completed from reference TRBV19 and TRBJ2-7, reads DGGITQSPKYLFRKEGQNVTLSCEQNLNHDAMYWYRQDPGQGLRLIYYSQIVNDFQKGDIAEGYSVSREKKESFPLTVTSAQKNPTAFYLCASSIGGPLYEQYFGPGTRLTVT.

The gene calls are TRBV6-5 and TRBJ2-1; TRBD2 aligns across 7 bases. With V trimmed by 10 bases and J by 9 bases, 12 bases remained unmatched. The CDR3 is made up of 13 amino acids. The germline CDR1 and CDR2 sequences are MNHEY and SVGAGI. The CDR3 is CAITLASYREQFF. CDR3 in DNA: TGTGCCATCACACTAGCGTCTTATCGTGAGCAGTTCTTC.

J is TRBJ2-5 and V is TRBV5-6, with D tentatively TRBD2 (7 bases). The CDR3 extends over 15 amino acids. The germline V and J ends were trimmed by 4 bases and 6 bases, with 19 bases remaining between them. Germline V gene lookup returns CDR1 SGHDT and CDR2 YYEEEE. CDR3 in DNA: TGTGCCAGCAGCCTTTTGTGGGGGGGCAGACAGACCCAGTACTTC. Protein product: CASSLLWGGRQTQYF.

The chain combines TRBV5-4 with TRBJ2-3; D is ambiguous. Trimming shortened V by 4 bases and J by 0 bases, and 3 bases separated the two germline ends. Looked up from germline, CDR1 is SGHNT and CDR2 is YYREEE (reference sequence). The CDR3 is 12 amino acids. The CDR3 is CASSLSTDTQYF. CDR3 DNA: TGTGCCAGCAGCCTTAGCACAGATACGCAGTATTTT.

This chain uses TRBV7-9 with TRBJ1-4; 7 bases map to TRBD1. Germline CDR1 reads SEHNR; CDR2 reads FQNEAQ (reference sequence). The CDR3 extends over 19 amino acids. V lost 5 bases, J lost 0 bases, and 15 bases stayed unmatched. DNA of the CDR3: TGTGCCAGCAGCCAGAGACAGGGACGAACCCATGCAACTAATGAAAAACTGTTTTTT. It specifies CASSQRQGRTHATNEKLFF.

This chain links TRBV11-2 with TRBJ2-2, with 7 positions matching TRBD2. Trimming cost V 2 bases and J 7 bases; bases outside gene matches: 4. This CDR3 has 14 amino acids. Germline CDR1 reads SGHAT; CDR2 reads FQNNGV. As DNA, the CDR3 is TGTGCCAGCAGCTTACTTGGGGGGGACGGGGAGCTGTTTTTT. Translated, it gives CASSLLGGDGELFF.

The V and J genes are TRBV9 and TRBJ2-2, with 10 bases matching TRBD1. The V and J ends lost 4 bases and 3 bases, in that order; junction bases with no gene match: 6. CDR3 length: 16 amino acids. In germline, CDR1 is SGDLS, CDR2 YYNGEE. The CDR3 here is CASSRGTGDYTGELFF. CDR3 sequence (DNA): TGTGCCAGCAGCCGTGGGACAGGGGATTACACCGGGGAGCTGTTTTTT.

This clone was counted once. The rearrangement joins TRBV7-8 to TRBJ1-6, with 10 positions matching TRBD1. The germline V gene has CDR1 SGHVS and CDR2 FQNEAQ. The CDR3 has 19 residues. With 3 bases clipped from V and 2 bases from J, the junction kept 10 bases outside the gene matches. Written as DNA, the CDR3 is TGTGCCAGCAGCTTGGGACCGGGACAGGGGATCGCCTATAATTCACCCCTCCACTTT. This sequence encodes CASSLGPGQGIAYNSPLHF. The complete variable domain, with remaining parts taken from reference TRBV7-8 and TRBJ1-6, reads GAGVSQSPRYKVAKRGQDVALRCDPISGHVSLFWYQQALGQGPEFLTYFQNEAQLDKSGLPSDRFFAERPEGSVSTLKIQRTQQEDSAVYLCASSLGPGQGIAYNSPLHFGNGTRLTVT.

CDR3 nucleotides: TGCGCCAGCAGCTTGGACCCCGGGTCCCGGCACTACGAGCAGTACTTC. This translates into CASSLDPGSRHYEQYF. The chain joins TRBV5-1 to TRBJ2-7; D gene ambiguous. CDR1 and CDR2 from the germline V gene are SGHRS and YFSETQ. V was pared by 0 bases and J by 3 bases, with 16 bases between. The CDR3 is made up of 16 amino acids.

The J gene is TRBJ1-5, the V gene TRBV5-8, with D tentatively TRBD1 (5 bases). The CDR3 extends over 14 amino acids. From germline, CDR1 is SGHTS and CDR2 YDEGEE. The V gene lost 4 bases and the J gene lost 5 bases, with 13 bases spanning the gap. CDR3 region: CASSLGPGYQPQHF. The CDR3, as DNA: TGTGCCAGCAGCCTGGGACCGGGATATCAGCCCCAGCATTTT.

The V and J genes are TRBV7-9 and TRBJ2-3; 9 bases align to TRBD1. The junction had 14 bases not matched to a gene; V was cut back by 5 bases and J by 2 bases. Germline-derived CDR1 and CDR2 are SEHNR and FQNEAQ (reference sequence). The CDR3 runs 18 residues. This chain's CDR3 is CASSPSGPGTGLTDTQYF. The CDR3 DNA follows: TGTGCCAGCAGCCCATCTGGTCCCGGGACAGGGCTCACAGATACGCAGTATTTT.

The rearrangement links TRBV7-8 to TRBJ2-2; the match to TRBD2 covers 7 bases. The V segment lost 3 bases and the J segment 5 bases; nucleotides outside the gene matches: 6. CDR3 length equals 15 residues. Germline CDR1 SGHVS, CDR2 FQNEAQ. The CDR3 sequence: CASSFSSGVTGELFF. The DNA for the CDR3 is TGTGCCAGCAGCTTTTCCAGCGGGGTTACCGGGGAGCTGTTTTTT.

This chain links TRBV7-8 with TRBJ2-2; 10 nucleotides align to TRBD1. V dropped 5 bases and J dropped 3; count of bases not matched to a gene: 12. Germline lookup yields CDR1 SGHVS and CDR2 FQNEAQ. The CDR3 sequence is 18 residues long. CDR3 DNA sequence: TGTGCCAGCAGCCGACAGATGACAGGGGGCGAAGACACCGGGGAGCTGTTTTTT. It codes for CASSRQMTGGEDTGELFF.

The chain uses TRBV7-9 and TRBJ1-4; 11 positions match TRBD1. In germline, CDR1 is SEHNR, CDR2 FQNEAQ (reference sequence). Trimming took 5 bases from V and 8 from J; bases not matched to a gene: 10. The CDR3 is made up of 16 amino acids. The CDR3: CASSPGQGAEEEKLFF. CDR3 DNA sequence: TGTGCCAGCAGCCCCGGACAGGGGGCGGAGGAAGAAAAACTGTTTTTT.

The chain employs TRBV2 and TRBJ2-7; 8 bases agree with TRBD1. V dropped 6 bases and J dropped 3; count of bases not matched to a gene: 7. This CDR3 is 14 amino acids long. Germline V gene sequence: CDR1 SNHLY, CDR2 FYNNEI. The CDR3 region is CASREGQVGYEQYF. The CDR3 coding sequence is TGTGCCAGCAGGGAGGGACAGGTGGGCTACGAGCAGTACTTC.

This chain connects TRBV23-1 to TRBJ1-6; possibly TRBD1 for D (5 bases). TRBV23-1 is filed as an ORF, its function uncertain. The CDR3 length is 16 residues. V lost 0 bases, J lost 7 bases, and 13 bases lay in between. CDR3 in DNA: TGCGCCAGCAGTCAATCGTCCAGGGTCCGGAATTCACCCCTCCACTTT. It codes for CASSQSSRVRNSPLHF.

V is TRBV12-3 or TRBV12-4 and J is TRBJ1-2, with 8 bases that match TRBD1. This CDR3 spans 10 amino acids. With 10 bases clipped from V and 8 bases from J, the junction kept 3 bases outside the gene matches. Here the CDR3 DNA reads TGTGCCATCTGGACAGGGGGCTACACCTTC. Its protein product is CAIWTGGYTF.

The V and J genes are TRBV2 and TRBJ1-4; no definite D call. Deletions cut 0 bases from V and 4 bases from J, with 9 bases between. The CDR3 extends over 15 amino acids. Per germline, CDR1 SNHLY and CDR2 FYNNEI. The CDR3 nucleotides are TGTGCCAGCAGTGAAGCGGCCCCTCTTAATGAAAAACTGTTTTTT. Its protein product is CASSEAAPLNEKLFF.

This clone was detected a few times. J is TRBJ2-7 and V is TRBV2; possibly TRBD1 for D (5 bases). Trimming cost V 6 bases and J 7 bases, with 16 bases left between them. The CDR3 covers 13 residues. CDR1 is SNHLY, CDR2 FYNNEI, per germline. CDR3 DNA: TGTGCCAGCAGGCCAGACAGTTCTGAAGAGCAGTACTTC. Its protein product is CASRPDSSEEQYF.

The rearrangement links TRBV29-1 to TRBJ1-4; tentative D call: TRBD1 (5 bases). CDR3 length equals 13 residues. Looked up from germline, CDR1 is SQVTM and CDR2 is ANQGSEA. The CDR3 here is CTLAATVVEKLFF. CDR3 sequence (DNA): TGCACCCTGGCGGCGACAGTAGTAGAAAAACTGTTTTTT.

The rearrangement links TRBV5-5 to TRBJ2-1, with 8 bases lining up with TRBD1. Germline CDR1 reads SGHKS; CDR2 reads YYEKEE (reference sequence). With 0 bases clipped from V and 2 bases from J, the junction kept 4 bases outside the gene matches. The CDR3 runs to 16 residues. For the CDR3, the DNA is TGTGCCAGCAGCTTGGCGCCGGACAGGGCCTACAATGAGCAGTTCTTC. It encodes CASSLAPDRAYNEQFF.

The CDR3 spells CASSIGTTGSLYEQYF. The CDR3 DNA reads TGTGCCAGTAGTATAGGCACGACAGGGTCTCTATACGAGCAGTACTTC. This sequence joins TRBV19 and TRBJ2-7; 7 bases are a match to TRBD1. This CDR3 contains 16 residues. Germline-derived CDR1 and CDR2 are LNHDA and SQIVND (reference sequence). J gave up 4 bases and V 1 base, and 10 bases lay outside the gene matches.

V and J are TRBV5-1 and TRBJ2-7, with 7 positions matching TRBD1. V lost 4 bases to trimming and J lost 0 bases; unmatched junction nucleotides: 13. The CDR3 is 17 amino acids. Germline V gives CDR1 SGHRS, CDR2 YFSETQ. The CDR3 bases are TGCGCCAGCAGCCCCCGAGCCCCGGGACAGCTCTCCTACGAGCAGTACTTC. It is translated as CASSPRAPGQLSYEQYF.

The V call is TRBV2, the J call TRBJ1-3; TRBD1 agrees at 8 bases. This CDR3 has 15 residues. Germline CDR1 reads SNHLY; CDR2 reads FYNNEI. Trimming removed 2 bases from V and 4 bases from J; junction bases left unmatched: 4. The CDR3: CASSEWTGSGNTIYF. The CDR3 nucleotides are TGTGCCAGCAGTGAATGGACAGGGTCGGGAAACACCATATATTTT.

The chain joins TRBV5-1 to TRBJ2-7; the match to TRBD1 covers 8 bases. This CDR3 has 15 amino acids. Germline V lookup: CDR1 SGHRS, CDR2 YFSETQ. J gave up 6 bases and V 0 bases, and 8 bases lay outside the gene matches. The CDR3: CASSLADRELGEQYF. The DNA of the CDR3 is TGCGCCAGCAGCTTGGCGGACAGGGAGTTGGGCGAGCAGTACTTC.

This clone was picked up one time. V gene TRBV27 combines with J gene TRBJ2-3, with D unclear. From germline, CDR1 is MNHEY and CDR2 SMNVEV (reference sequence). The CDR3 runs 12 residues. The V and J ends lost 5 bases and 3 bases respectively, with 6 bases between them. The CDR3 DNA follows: TGTGCCAGCAGTGGAGAAACAGATACGCAGTATTTT. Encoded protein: CASSGETDTQYF.

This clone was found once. CDR3 coding DNA: TGTGCCAGCAGCTACCCCACAGCGGGGGAAGTCAATGAGCAGTTCTTC. Translated, it gives CASSYPTAGEVNEQFF. This chain joins TRBV7-6 and TRBJ2-1; 8 bases are a match to TRBD2. The trim removed 4 bases at V and 6 bases at J, leaving 11 bases unmatched. Per the germline V gene, CDR1 is SGHVS and CDR2 is FNYEAQ. CDR3 length: 16 residues.

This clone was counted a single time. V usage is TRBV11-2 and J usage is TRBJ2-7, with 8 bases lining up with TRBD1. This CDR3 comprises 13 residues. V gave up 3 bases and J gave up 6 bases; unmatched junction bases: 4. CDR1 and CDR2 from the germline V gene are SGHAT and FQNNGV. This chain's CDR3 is CASSLDRESEQYF. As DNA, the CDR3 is TGTGCCAGCAGCTTGGACAGGGAGAGCGAGCAGTACTTC.

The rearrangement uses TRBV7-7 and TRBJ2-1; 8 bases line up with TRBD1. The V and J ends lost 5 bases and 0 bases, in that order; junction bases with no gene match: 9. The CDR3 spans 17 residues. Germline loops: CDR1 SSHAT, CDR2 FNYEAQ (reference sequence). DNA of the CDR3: TGTGCCAGCAGCCCAACGGACAGGGTGAGCTCCTACAATGAGCAGTTCTTC. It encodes CASSPTDRVSSYNEQFF. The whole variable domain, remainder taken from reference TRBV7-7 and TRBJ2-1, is GAGVSQSPRYKVTKRGQDVTLRCDPISSHATLYWYQQALGQGPEFLTYFNYEAQPDKSGLPSDRFSAERPEGSISTLTIQRTEQRDSAMYRCASSPTDRVSSYNEQFFGPGTRLTVL.